The clone carrying this T cell receptor beta chain was detected a few times. The target antigen is unknown. Time point denoted: healthy volunteer bleed at 6 weeks. Extraction of total RNA was performed on unfractionated whole blood. In the original processing: Sequenced samples showed a median of around 93,000 TCRs each, with counts running from around 24,000 to 710,000. TCRdb independently ran MiXCR on the RACE reads; one entry per CDR3 protein. The V and J calls were not made by the authors but by TCRdb's processing. The data show fewer than 85,000 distinct CDR3 sequences, with around 9.3% seen just once and roughly 1.5% held by the top ten. This record comes from a study of human T cells and chemical hapten exposure. Regarding the study as a whole: TCRs above 1 in 1000 frequency did not change with DPC sensitization.

CDR1 LGHNA and CDR2 YNFKEQ come from the germline V gene. V dropped 0 bases and J dropped 17 bases, with 19 bases sitting between them. The CDR3 sequence is 14 residues long. The sequence came from a female donor in good health. Some clones in this sample may be carry-over from other donors' samples. The specimen was whole blood. The chain employs TRBV4-2 and TRBJ1-4, with D possibly matching TRBD1 (5 bases). The CDR3 DNA follows: TGTGCCAGCAGCCAAGAGGGAAGCCAGGGCAGGGTTTTTTTT. Protein: CASSQEGSQGRVFF.